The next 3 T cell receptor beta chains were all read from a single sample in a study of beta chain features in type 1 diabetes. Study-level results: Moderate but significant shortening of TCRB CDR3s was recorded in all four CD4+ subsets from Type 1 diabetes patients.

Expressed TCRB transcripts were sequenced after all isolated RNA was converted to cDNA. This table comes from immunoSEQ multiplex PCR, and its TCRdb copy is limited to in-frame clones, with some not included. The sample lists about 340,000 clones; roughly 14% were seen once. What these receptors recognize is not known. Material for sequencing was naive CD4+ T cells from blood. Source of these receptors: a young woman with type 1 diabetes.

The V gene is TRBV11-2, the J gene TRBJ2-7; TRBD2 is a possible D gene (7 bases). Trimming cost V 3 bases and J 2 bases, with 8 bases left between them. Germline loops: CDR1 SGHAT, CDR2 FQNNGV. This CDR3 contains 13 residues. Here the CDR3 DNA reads TGTGCCAGCAGCTTGGGGGGGCCCTACGAGCAGTACGTC. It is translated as CASSLGGPYEQYV.

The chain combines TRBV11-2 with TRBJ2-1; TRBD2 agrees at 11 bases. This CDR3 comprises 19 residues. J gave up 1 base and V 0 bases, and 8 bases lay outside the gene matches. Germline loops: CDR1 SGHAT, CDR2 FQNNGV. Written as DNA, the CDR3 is TGTGCCAGCAGCTTAGATATGGATAGCGGGAGGGGTTCCTACAATGAGCAGTTCTTC. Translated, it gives CASSLDMDSGRGSYNEQFF. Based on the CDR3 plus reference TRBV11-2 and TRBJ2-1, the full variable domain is EAGVAQSPRYKIIEKRQSVAFWCNPISGHATLYWYQQILGQGPKLLIQFQNNGVVDDSQLPKDRFSAERLKGVDSTLKIQPAKLEDSAVYLCASSLDMDSGRGSYNEQFFGPGTRLTVL.

In nucleotides, the CDR3 is TGTGCCAGCAGCAAAGCGCTGCGGCTAGCGGGAGTGCACGAGCAGTACGTC. Translating it yields CASSKALRLAGVHEQYV. This sequence joins TRBV21-1 and TRBJ2-7; TRBD2, the D gene given by the table, was not confirmed from the DNA. TRBV21-1 is designated a pseudogene. The CDR3 sequence is 17 residues long.